The present entry profiles one T cell receptor beta chain with its context. The sample belongs to a study of cytomegalovirus exposure and HLA in healthy donors. The PCR used 60 Vbeta and 13 Jbeta primers. The data were produced by immunoSEQ multiplex PCR, yet TCRdb's version contains in-frame clones alone and is incomplete. This sample's clone table lists some 120,000 clones. The V and J ends lost 0 bases and 4 bases respectively, with 7 bases between them. Germline CDR1 reads KGHSH; CDR2 reads LQKENI. This CDR3 is built from 13 residues. Sequences were obtained from PBMCs. The sequence came from a man aged 18 to 30 in good health and CMV-seronegative. The V and J genes are TRBV18 and TRBJ2-7, with D tentatively TRBD1 (6 bases). The CDR3 spells CASSPPQGYEQYF. The CDR3 bases are TGTGCCAGCTCACCACCTCAGGGGTACGAGCAGTACTTC.